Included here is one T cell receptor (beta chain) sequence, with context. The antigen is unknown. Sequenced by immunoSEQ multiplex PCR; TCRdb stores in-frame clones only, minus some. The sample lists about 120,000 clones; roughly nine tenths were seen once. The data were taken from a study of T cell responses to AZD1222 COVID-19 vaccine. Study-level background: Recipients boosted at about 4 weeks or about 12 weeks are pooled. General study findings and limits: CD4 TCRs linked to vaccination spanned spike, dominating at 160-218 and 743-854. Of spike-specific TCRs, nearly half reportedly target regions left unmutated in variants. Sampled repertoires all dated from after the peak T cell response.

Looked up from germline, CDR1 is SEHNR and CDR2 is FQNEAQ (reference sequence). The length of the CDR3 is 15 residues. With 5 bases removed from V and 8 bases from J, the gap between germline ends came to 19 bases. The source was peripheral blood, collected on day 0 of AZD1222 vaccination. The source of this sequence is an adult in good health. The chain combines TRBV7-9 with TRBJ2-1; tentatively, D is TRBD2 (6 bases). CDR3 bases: TGTGCCAGCAGCCCAGCAGGGAGGCGACGAGATGAGCAGTTCTTC. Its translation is CASSPAGRRRDEQFF.